This passage covers 24 T cell receptor beta chains from one sample sequenced in a study of cytomegalovirus exposure and HLA in healthy donors. The PCR had 60 Vbeta and 13 Jbeta primers. The data were produced by immunoSEQ multiplex PCR, yet TCRdb's version contains in-frame clones alone and is incomplete. Of about 190,000 clones detected, 70% to 80% appear once; the ten largest clones hold roughly 2%. What was sequenced was PBMCs. These TCRs come from a woman under 40 in good health and CMV-seropositive.

CDR3 DNA: TGCGCCAGCAGAGGACAGGGAGACACAGATACGCAGTATTTT. Translating it yields CASRGQGDTDTQYF. This chain uses TRBV5-1 with TRBJ2-3, with 8 bases matching TRBD1. Germline assignment: CDR1 SGHRS and CDR2 YFSETQ. The CDR3 spans 14 residues. The J segment lost 2 bases and the V segment lost 5 bases, leaving 4 bases of the junction unmatched.

This chain connects TRBV5-1 to TRBJ2-3, with D perhaps TRBD2 (5 bases). Germline V gene lookup returns CDR1 SGHRS and CDR2 YFSETQ. Trimming removed 5 bases from V and 0 bases from J, with 16 bases in between. The CDR3 sequence is 16 residues long. The CDR3 region is CASRRTERLSTDTQYF. In DNA, the CDR3 is TGCGCCAGCAGAAGGACGGAACGACTAAGCACAGATACGCAGTATTTT.

The gene calls are TRBV5-4 and TRBJ1-1; D remains unclear. The germline CDR1 and CDR2 sequences are SGHNT and YYREEE (reference sequence). The CDR3 is made up of 15 amino acids. V was clipped by 4 bases and J by 5 bases, with 18 bases between them. The CDR3 region is CASSLQAAGSTEAFF. DNA of the CDR3: TGTGCCAGCAGCCTGCAAGCGGCGGGTAGTACTGAAGCTTTCTTT.

The CDR3 DNA reads TGCGCCAGCAGCTCCGGGACAGGGGGATCTGAAGCTTTCTTT. This codes for CASSSGTGGSEAFF. The chain joins TRBV5-1 to TRBJ1-1; 11 bases are shared with TRBD1. Germline trimming cut 3 bases from V and 6 bases from J; bases unmatched to any gene: 4. Germline assignment: CDR1 SGHRS and CDR2 YFSETQ. The CDR3 length is 14 residues.

This chain connects TRBV6-6 to TRBJ2-1; D is perhaps TRBD2 (7 bases). The CDR3 length is 15 residues. Germline CDR1 and CDR2: MNHNY and SVGAGI (reference sequence). V was clipped by 7 bases and J by 2 bases, with 15 bases between them. In nucleotides, the CDR3 is TGTGCCAGCACCCAGGGAGGGGGTGCCTACAATGAGCAGTTCTTC. Its translation is CASTQGGGAYNEQFF.

The chain joins TRBV6-6 to TRBJ1-1; the match to TRBD1 covers 9 bases. Germline V lookup: CDR1 MNHNY, CDR2 SVGAGI (reference sequence). The CDR3 covers 16 residues. The junction had 13 bases not matched to a gene; V was cut back by 6 bases and J by 5 bases. The CDR3 bases are TGTGCCAGCAGGCCCGGGACAGGGACCCGCGGGACTGAAGCTTTCTTT. Its protein product is CASRPGTGTRGTEAFF.

The V gene is TRBV28, the J gene TRBJ1-1; no reliable D call. V was pared by 2 bases and J by 8 bases, with 12 bases between. The CDR3 covers 13 residues. The germline gives CDR1 MDHEN, CDR2 SYDVKM. CDR3 amino acids: CASSLPDRGEAFF. Written as DNA, the CDR3 is TGTGCCAGCAGTTTACCCGACCGCGGGGAAGCTTTCTTT. The complete variable domain, with remaining parts taken from reference TRBV28 and TRBJ1-1, reads DVKVTQSSRYLVKRTGEKVFLECVQDMDHENMFWYRQDPGLGLRLIYFSYDVKMKEKGDIPEGYSVSREKKERFSLILESASTNQTSMYLCASSLPDRGEAFFGQGTRLTVV.

This chain uses TRBV2 with TRBJ2-1; TRBD1 might be the D (7 bases). The V gene's germline CDR1 is SNHLY and CDR2 FYNNEI. This CDR3 is 15 amino acids long. V was shortened by 9 bases and J by 10 bases, with 25 bases between the two germline ends. CDR3 bases: TGTGCCAGGCCCGTCAGGGGACGGAGGGGGCGGGAGCAGTTCTTC. Translating it yields CARPVRGRRGREQFF.

This chain joins TRBV5-4 and TRBJ2-7; D may be TRBD2 (6 bases). This CDR3 has 16 amino acids. Per the germline V gene, CDR1 is SGHNT and CDR2 is YYREEE (reference sequence). V lost 1 base, J lost 2 bases, and 16 bases lay in between. As DNA, the CDR3 is TGTGCCAGCAGCTTGAGTACATCCGGGGGACCCTACGAGCAGTACTTC. This gives the protein CASSLSTSGGPYEQYF.

This chain connects TRBV19 to TRBJ1-5; TRBD1 matches 9 bases. CDR3 length: 16 residues. Germline values: CDR1 LNHDA, CDR2 SQIVND (reference sequence). Trimming removed 5 bases from V and 3 bases from J; junction bases left unmatched: 8. This CDR3 reads CASSAGQGSYNQPQHF. CDR3 DNA sequence: TGTGCCAGTAGTGCCGGACAGGGGAGCTACAATCAGCCCCAGCATTTT. The whole variable domain, remainder taken from reference TRBV19 and TRBJ1-5, is DGGITQSPKYLFRKEGQNVTLSCEQNLNHDAMYWYRQDPGQGLRLIYYSQIVNDFQKGDIAEGYSVSREKKESFPLTVTSAQKNPTAFYLCASSAGQGSYNQPQHFGDGTRLSIL.

The rearrangement links TRBV6-5 to TRBJ1-2; a weak D match, TRBD1 (5 bases). The length of the CDR3 is 13 residues. V dropped 0 bases and J dropped 5 bases, with 7 bases sitting between them. Germline V gives CDR1 MNHEY, CDR2 SVGAGI. CDR3 sequence (DNA): TGTGCCAGCAGTTACTCGGCAGGGTATGGCTACACCTTC. Translation: CASSYSAGYGYTF.

CDR3 sequence (DNA): TGCGCCAGCAGCTTGGGCCCAGGGGTGAATTCACCCCTCCACTTT. This translates into CASSLGPGVNSPLHF. The chain has TRBV5-1 and TRBJ1-6; tentative D call: TRBD1 (6 bases). The V and J ends lost 0 bases and 7 bases respectively, with 11 bases between them. This CDR3 region has 15 residues. The V gene's germline CDR1 is SGHRS and CDR2 YFSETQ.

The rearrangement links TRBV6-6 to TRBJ1-5; no firm D call. CDR1 and CDR2 from the germline V gene are MNHNY and SVGAGI (reference sequence). The CDR3 sequence is 14 residues long. The V end was cut by 5 bases, the J end by 0 bases, with 8 bases between. CDR3 residues: CASSPSYSNQPQHF. CDR3 coding DNA: TGTGCCAGCAGTCCTAGTTATAGCAATCAGCCCCAGCATTTT.

This clone was seen only once. V is TRBV5-1 and J is TRBJ1-4; 7 bases are a match to TRBD1. V lost 3 bases and J lost 3; bases outside the gene matches: 2. The CDR3 loop spans 14 amino acids. CDR1 SGHRS and CDR2 YFSETQ come from the germline V gene. The CDR3 DNA follows: TGCGCCAGCAGCTCAGGGGGGTCTAATGAAAAACTGTTTTTT. This gives the protein CASSSGGSNEKLFF.

This chain connects TRBV5-1 to TRBJ1-1; TRBD1 is a possible D gene (5 bases). Germline CDR1 is SGHRS and CDR2 is YFSETQ. The V and J ends lost 6 bases and 10 bases respectively, with 22 bases between them. The CDR3 is made up of 14 amino acids. The CDR3 DNA follows: TGCGCCAGCACCGCAGGGCGGGAGCTGATGGGAGCTTTCTTT. Translated, it gives CASTAGRELMGAFF.

The V call is TRBV7-2, the J call TRBJ2-2, with 11 positions matching TRBD2. Trimming removed 6 bases from V and 0 bases from J; junction bases left unmatched: 0. The CDR3 totals 15 residues. CDR1 SGHTA and CDR2 FQGNSA come from the germline V gene. CDR3: CASRTSGTNTGELFF. CDR3 in DNA: TGTGCCAGCAGGACTAGCGGGACGAACACCGGGGAGCTGTTTTTT. The full variable domain, its missing parts supplied by reference TRBV7-2 and TRBJ2-2, is GAGVSQSPSNKVTEKGKDVELRCDPISGHTALYWYRQSLGQGLEFLIYFQGNSAPDKSGLPSDRFSAERTGGSVSTLTIQRTQQEDSAVYLCASRTSGTNTGELFFGEGSRLTVL.

The rearrangement links TRBV6-1 to TRBJ1-4, with TRBD1 matching over 7 bases. The V and J ends lost 1 base and 4 bases, in that order; junction bases with no gene match: 0. Germline CDR1 is MNHNS and CDR2 is SASEGT. The CDR3 totals 14 residues. The CDR3 bases are TGTGCCAGCAGTGAAGGACAGGGTAATGAAAAACTGTTTTTT. This sequence encodes CASSEGQGNEKLFF.

The CDR3 coding sequence is TGTGCCAGCTCACGCTTAGACAGGGCGAACACTGAAGCTTTCTTT. This sequence encodes CASSRLDRANTEAFF. V gene TRBV18 combines with J gene TRBJ1-1; 7 bases match TRBD1. The CDR3 has 15 amino acids. Germline V CDR1 and CDR2: KGHSH, LQKENI. V was pared by 4 bases and J by 1 base, with 6 bases of the junction left unmatched. Filled out from reference TRBV18 and TRBJ1-1, the complete variable domain reads NAGVMQNPRHLVRRRGQEARLRCSPMKGHSHVYWYRQLPEEGLKFMVYLQKENIIDESGMPKERFSAEFPKEGPSILRIQQVVRGDSAAYFCASSRLDRANTEAFFGQGTRLTVV.

Only one count was recorded for this clone. This chain connects TRBV7-2 to TRBJ2-1; tentatively, D is TRBD2 (7 bases). The CDR3 runs to 14 residues. CDR1 SGHTA and CDR2 FQGNSA come from the germline V gene. The germline V and J ends were trimmed by 3 bases and 8 bases, with 14 bases remaining between them. CDR3 in amino acids: CASSFYPGGDEQFF. The CDR3 DNA is TGTGCCAGCAGCTTTTATCCGGGGGGCGATGAGCAGTTCTTC.

The V call is TRBV30, the J call TRBJ1-1; D not resolved. The CDR3 is 12 residues long. The germline CDR1 and CDR2 sequences are GTSNPN and SVGIG (reference sequence). V dropped 7 bases and J dropped 2 bases, with 11 bases sitting between them. The CDR3, as DNA: TGTGCCTTCCCCATAGAAAACACTGAAGCTTTCTTT. It encodes CAFPIENTEAFF.

The DNA of the CDR3 is TGTGCCAGCAGGCCTCTCGGGTTGGACACTGAAGCTTTCTTT. It encodes CASRPLGLDTEAFF. The chain is built from TRBV5-6 and TRBJ1-1, with D hard to call. Trimming took off 5 bases at V and 3 bases at J, with 14 bases between the two ends. This CDR3 comprises 14 residues. The germline CDR1 and CDR2 sequences are SGHDT and YYEEEE.

The chain uses TRBV19 and TRBJ2-7; TRBD1 aligns across 7 bases. Per the germline V gene, CDR1 is LNHDA and CDR2 is SQIVND (reference sequence). The CDR3 is 13 residues long. V shed 5 bases and J 1 base; nucleotides not matched to a gene: 2. The CDR3 bases are TGTGCCAGTAGTCCGGACAGGTCCTACGAGCAGTACTTC. Amino acids: CASSPDRSYEQYF.

The V call is TRBV27, the J call TRBJ2-5, with D maybe TRBD2 (5 bases). V lost 2 bases, J lost 2 bases, and 21 bases lay in between. From germline, CDR1 is MNHEY and CDR2 SMNVEV (reference sequence). The CDR3 has 18 amino acids. CDR3 sequence (DNA): TGTGCCAGCAGTTTAGCGGGCGCTTCGACGCGAAAACAAGAGACCCAGTACTTC. This sequence encodes CASSLAGASTRKQETQYF.

The V and J genes are TRBV18 and TRBJ2-3; 10 bases fit TRBD1. Germline-derived CDR1 and CDR2 are KGHSH and LQKENI. CDR3 length: 18 amino acids. The ends lost 3 bases at V and 4 bases at J; junction bases unmatched: 13. CDR3 loop: CASSPTLGTGVGADTQYF. The CDR3 DNA reads TGTGCCAGCTCACCTACACTAGGGACAGGGGTTGGCGCAGATACGCAGTATTTT.